This is a list of T cell receptor beta chains from one sample in a study of T-cell memory formation after mild COVID-19. TCRdb processed the 5' RACE reads anew with MiXCR; each CDR3 protein has one entry. The sample holds more than 150,000 distinct CDR3 sequences, around 20% seen once. The source material was PBMCs or a T cell subset sorted from them (not recorded which). The receptors derive from a young man who had mild COVID-19 (a few samples of this study predate the infection). Cell type and time point are not known. CDR3s include the opening cysteine and the closing phenylalanine or tryptophan. Fields, in order: clone size, D gene, V gene, J gene, CDR3 DNA, CDR3 protein. A D gene is named only where the DNA matches it firmly. Rows give clone size only sometimes, using once, few, many, or a class for an expanded clone.

>NA|NA|TRBV7-2|TRBJ1-1
TGTGCCAGCAGCCCACCGGACAGTCACGGAGCTTTCTTT
CASSPPDSHGAFF
>NA|NA|TRBV7-2|TRBJ2-1
TGTGCCAGCAGCCAGGGACCAGCAAACAATGAGCAGTTCTTC
CASSQGPANNEQFF
>NA|TRBD1|TRBV11-2|TRBJ1-2
TGTGCCAGCAGCTTAGCGGGGACAGGGGAATTCTATGGCTACACCTTC
CASSLAGTGEFYGYTF
>few|TRBD1|TRBV6-5|TRBJ1-2
TGTGCCAGCAGTTTCTTACAGGGGGAGGGCGGCTACACCTTC
CASSFLQGEGGYTF
>NA|NA|TRBV5-1|TRBJ1-6
TGCGCCAGCACCACTGGAGGGAAGGATTCACCCCTCCACTTT
CASTTGGKDSPLHF
>NA|TRBD2|TRBV7-3|TRBJ2-3
TGTGCCAGCAGCCGTAGCGGGGGGGCCCCTACAGATACGCAGTATTTT
CASSRSGGAPTDTQYF
>NA|NA|TRBV7-9|TRBJ2-7
TGTGCCAGCAGCCCCACCTGGGACGAGCAGTACTTC
CASSPTWDEQYF
>few|NA|TRBV5-4|TRBJ1-1
TGTGCCAGCAGCCCTGGACAGAATAAAGCTTTCTTT
CASSPGQNKAFF
>NA|NA|TRBV6-2/TRBV6-3|TRBJ2-5
TGTGCCAGCAGCAACGGCGCGACCCAGTACTTC
CASSNGATQYF
>NA|TRBD2|TRBV4-1|TRBJ2-1
TGCGCCAGCAGCCAAGTTCAAAGCGGGGGGGCGGATGAGCAGTTCTTC
CASSQVQSGGADEQFF
>few|TRBD1|TRBV20-1|TRBJ1-6
TGCAGTGCCAGGGACAGAGTTTCACCCCTCCACTTT
CSARDRVSPLHF
>NA|TRBD1|TRBV7-9|TRBJ1-2
TGTGCCAGCAGCTCATTCCGGGACAGTTATGGCTACACCTTC
CASSSFRDSYGYTF
>once|NA|TRBV28|TRBJ1-4
TGTGCCAGCAAGTGGGGGGGGAGCGAAAAACTGTTTTTT
CASKWGGSEKLFF
>many|TRBD1|TRBV6-5|TRBJ1-6
TGTGCCAGCAGTAGGACAGGGTTCCAAGATTCACCCCTCCACTTT
CASSRTGFQDSPLHF